This passage covers 29 T cell receptor beta chains from one sample sequenced in a study of blood T cell repertoires in COVID-19. Here immunoSEQ multiplex PCR was the method, and the copy in TCRdb shows in-frame clones only, minus some. The data show around 110,000 clones, approximately 80% seen once. Specimen: peripheral blood. These receptors were obtained from a man aged 65-85 years with active or convalescent COVID-19.

The chain links TRBV10-1 to TRBJ2-7, with unresolved D. Germline lookup yields CDR1 WNHNN and CDR2 SYGVQD (reference sequence). The CDR3 extends over 8 amino acids. As DNA, the CDR3 is TGCGCCAGCAGCGATAGTTTCGTC. Translation gives CASSDSFV.

The V gene is TRBV6-2 or TRBV6-3, the J gene TRBJ2-7, with D possibly matching TRBD2 (7 bases). The germline CDR1 and CDR2 sequences are MNHEY and SVGEGT. CDR3 length: 15 amino acids. V lost 3 bases to trimming and J lost 0 bases, with 12 bases between them. The CDR3 loop is CASSYRGGSSYEQYF. In DNA form, the CDR3 reads TGTGCCAGCAGTTATAGGGGGGGGAGCTCCTACGAGCAGTACTTC.

Only one count was recorded for this clone. The genes are TRBV2 and TRBJ2-1; D might be TRBD2 (5 bases). V shed 8 bases and J shed 0 bases, with 14 bases lying between them. The CDR3 extends over 15 amino acids. Germline values: CDR1 SNHLY, CDR2 FYNNEI. This chain's CDR3 is CASLQAESSYNEQFF. CDR3 sequence (DNA): TGTGCCAGCCTACAAGCGGAGAGCTCCTACAATGAGCAGTTCTTC.

The chain is built from TRBV18 and TRBJ2-7, with a tentative D call TRBD1 (6 bases). Germline CDR1 is KGHSH and CDR2 is LQKENI. This CDR3 has 14 amino acids. V was clipped by 2 bases and J by 3 bases, with 11 bases between them. Here the CDR3 reads CASSPATGSYEQYF. DNA for the CDR3: TGTGCCAGCTCACCAGCAACAGGGAGCTACGAGCAGTACTTC. Drawing the rest from reference TRBV18 and TRBJ2-7, the complete variable domain is NAGVMQNPRHLVRRRGQEARLRCSPMKGHSHVYWYRQLPEEGLKFMVYLQKENIIDESGMPKERFSAEFPKEGPSILRIQQVVRGDSAAYFCASSPATGSYEQYFGPGTRLTVT.

This chain joins TRBV18 and TRBJ2-2; D possibly corresponds to TRBD2 (5 bases). Per the germline V gene, CDR1 is KGHSH and CDR2 is LQKENI. This CDR3 has 15 amino acids. Trimming left V 3 bases short and J 1 base short, with 9 bases between. In DNA form, the CDR3 reads TGTGCCAGCTCACCGCGCGGACTGAACACCGGGGAGCTGTTTTTT. This sequence encodes CASSPRGLNTGELFF.

This clone has just one count. The chain employs TRBV6-6 and TRBJ2-7; TRBD2 matches at 12 bases. The CDR3 sequence is 15 residues long. The germline gives CDR1 MNHNY, CDR2 SVGAGI (reference sequence). Trimming removed 5 bases from V and 3 bases from J; junction bases left unmatched: 5. CDR3 protein: CASSARLAGVYEQYF. CDR3 in DNA: TGTGCCAGCAGTGCCCGACTAGCGGGGGTCTACGAGCAGTACTTC.

This chain uses TRBV5-1 with TRBJ2-5, with 7 bases matching TRBD1. V lost 3 bases, J lost 1 base, and 0 bases stayed unmatched. This CDR3 is 13 amino acids long. Germline-derived CDR1 and CDR2 are SGHRS and YFSETQ. CDR3 bases: TGCGCCAGCAGCTCAGGGGGCCAAGAGACCCAGTACTTC. Protein: CASSSGGQETQYF.

This clone was seen a few times. The V and J genes are TRBV5-4 and TRBJ1-1; a possible D gene is TRBD1 (5 bases). The CDR3 covers 17 residues. Trimming pared 1 base from V and 4 bases from J, leaving 20 bases between. Germline values: CDR1 SGHNT, CDR2 YYREEE (reference sequence). This CDR3 reads CASSLLLQAGGSTEAFF. The CDR3, as DNA: TGTGCCAGCAGCTTGTTATTACAGGCGGGGGGGAGCACTGAAGCTTTCTTT.

The genes are TRBV28 and TRBJ2-5; 10 positions match TRBD2. This CDR3 is 15 amino acids long. J gave up 5 bases and V 6 bases, and 9 bases lay outside the gene matches. Germline CDR1 is MDHEN and CDR2 is SYDVKM. The DNA of the CDR3 is TGTGCCAGCAGCCTCGCCGGGACTAGCGCGGAGACCCAGTACTTC. It encodes CASSLAGTSAETQYF. The variable domain in full, with the rest retrieved from reference TRBV28 and TRBJ2-5, is DVKVTQSSRYLVKRTGEKVFLECVQDMDHENMFWYRQDPGLGLRLIYFSYDVKMKEKGDIPEGYSVSREKKERFSLILESASTNQTSMYLCASSLAGTSAETQYFGPGTRLLVL.

The rearrangement links TRBV24-1 to TRBJ2-3, with D uncertain. Germline CDR1 KGHDR, CDR2 SFDVKD. Trimming left V 5 bases short and J 1 base short, with 9 bases between. CDR3 size: 14 residues. CDR3: CATSVEGGTDTQYF. The DNA for the CDR3 is TGTGCCACCAGTGTGGAAGGAGGCACAGATACGCAGTATTTT.

The J gene is TRBJ2-5, the V gene TRBV5-1, with D hard to call. The CDR3 totals 16 residues. Germline V gene sequence: CDR1 SGHRS, CDR2 YFSETQ. Between the trimmed V and J ends, which lost 5 bases and 2 bases, there was a span of 19 bases. The CDR3 sequence is CASSPGTQTNQETQYF. The CDR3 DNA sequence: TGCGCCAGCAGTCCTGGAACACAGACGAATCAAGAGACCCAGTACTTC.

V and J are TRBV6-1 and TRBJ1-1; TRBD1 agrees at 7 bases. The germline V gene encodes CDR1 MNHNS and CDR2 SASEGT. Trimming removed 1 base from V and 4 bases from J; junction bases left unmatched: 3. This CDR3 is 14 amino acids long. The CDR3 reads CASSEGAGGTEAFF. The CDR3 DNA is TGTGCCAGCAGTGAAGGTGCAGGGGGCACTGAAGCTTTCTTT.

The chain couples TRBV27 to TRBJ1-6, with 9 bases aligning to TRBD1. V lost 4 bases, J lost 6 bases, and 7 bases stayed unmatched. CDR3 length: 16 amino acids. Per germline, CDR1 MNHEY and CDR2 SMNVEV (reference sequence). The CDR3 here is CASSSGTGRRNSPLHF. The CDR3, as DNA: TGTGCCAGCAGTTCAGGGACAGGGAGGCGTAATTCACCCCTCCACTTT.

Details on this clone: Other DNA sequences in this sample translate to the same CDR3. V and J are TRBV11-2 and TRBJ2-7; no clear D gene. Per germline, CDR1 SGHAT and CDR2 FQNNGV. The CDR3 runs 13 residues. V was clipped by 3 bases and J by 2 bases, with 8 bases between them. CDR3 residues: CASSFAQTYEQYF. DNA for the CDR3: TGTGCCAGCAGCTTCGCACAAACCTACGAGCAGTACTTC.

This chain uses TRBV2 with TRBJ2-7; 11 bases line up with TRBD1. V gave up 7 bases and J gave up 3 bases; unmatched junction bases: 5. Germline V gives CDR1 SNHLY, CDR2 FYNNEI. The CDR3 consists of 14 residues. The CDR3 reads CASKRDRGNYEQYF. CDR3 in DNA: TGTGCCAGCAAGAGGGACAGGGGGAACTACGAGCAGTACTTC.

For the CDR3, the DNA is TGTGCCAGCAGTAAATCAGACAGACGGTCGGCCGGCTACACCTTC. Translation gives CASSKSDRRSAGYTF. The chain has TRBV6-5 and TRBJ1-2, with D perhaps TRBD1 (5 bases). Germline lookup yields CDR1 MNHEY and CDR2 SVGAGI. This CDR3 comprises 15 residues. The V and J ends lost 5 bases and 8 bases respectively, with 21 bases between them.

The chain joins TRBV4-2 to TRBJ1-5; D gene uncertain. Trimming removed 4 bases at V and 7 bases at J, with 11 bases between. The CDR3 contains 13 residues. Germline values: CDR1 LGHNA, CDR2 YNFKEQ. In nucleotides, the CDR3 is TGTGCCAGCAGCCGTGAGTTGAGGCAGCCCCAGCATTTT. It translates to CASSRELRQPQHF.

The chain is built from TRBV6-1 and TRBJ1-2, with 10 bases that match TRBD1. Germline V gives CDR1 MNHNS, CDR2 SASEGT. CDR3 size: 16 residues. Losses at the gene ends were 1 base for V and 6 bases for J; bases not matched to a gene: 8. CDR3 loop: CASSEGQGAGVNGYTF. The DNA of the CDR3 is TGTGCCAGCAGTGAAGGACAGGGGGCGGGTGTGAATGGCTACACCTTC.

This clone was seen many times. This sequence joins TRBV4-3 and TRBJ1-2, with TRBD1 as a possible D gene (5 bases). V was shortened by 2 bases and J by 4 bases, with 20 bases between the two germline ends. Germline CDR1 and CDR2: LGHNA and YSLEER. The CDR3 contains 17 residues. The DNA for the CDR3 is TGCGCCAGCAGCCAAACATCCGGGACTCTTGGCGGCTATGGCTACACCTTC. Encoded protein: CASSQTSGTLGGYGYTF.

V is TRBV18 and J is TRBJ1-1; 9 bases map to TRBD1. Germline-derived CDR1 and CDR2 are KGHSH and LQKENI. V shed 4 bases, J shed 0 bases, and the junction held 6 bases outside the gene matches. The CDR3 sequence is 16 residues long. The CDR3 region is CASSRTGARMNTEAFF. The CDR3 region has the DNA TGTGCCAGCTCACGGACAGGGGCCCGCATGAACACTGAAGCTTTCTTT. The variable domain in full, completed from reference TRBV18 and TRBJ1-1, reads NAGVMQNPRHLVRRRGQEARLRCSPMKGHSHVYWYRQLPEEGLKFMVYLQKENIIDESGMPKERFSAEFPKEGPSILRIQQVVRGDSAAYFCASSRTGARMNTEAFFGQGTRLTVV.

The V and J genes are TRBV19 and TRBJ2-3, with a tentative D call TRBD2 (5 bases). Trimming took 7 bases from V and 4 from J, leaving 9 bases between them. This CDR3 spans 12 amino acids. Germline V lookup: CDR1 LNHDA, CDR2 SQIVND (reference sequence). The CDR3 region is CASMGSPDTQYF. CDR3 in DNA: TGTGCCAGTATGGGGAGCCCAGATACGCAGTATTTT.

V gene TRBV19 combines with J gene TRBJ1-1; 8 positions match TRBD1. V dropped 6 bases and J dropped 3; count of bases not matched to a gene: 3. CDR1 is LNHDA and CDR2 is SQIVND in the germline V gene (reference sequence). The CDR3 is 13 residues long. DNA for the CDR3: TGTGCCAGTAGAGGACAGGGTGACACTGAAGCTTTCTTT. Its protein is CASRGQGDTEAFF. The full variable domain, with the rest looked up from reference TRBV19 and TRBJ1-1, is DGGITQSPKYLFRKEGQNVTLSCEQNLNHDAMYWYRQDPGQGLRLIYYSQIVNDFQKGDIAEGYSVSREKKESFPLTVTSAQKNPTAFYLCASRGQGDTEAFFGQGTRLTVV.

This chain joins TRBV28 and TRBJ2-2, with D possibly matching TRBD2 (5 bases). In germline, CDR1 is MDHEN, CDR2 SYDVKM. Trimming removed 1 base at V and 3 bases at J, with 9 bases between. This CDR3 spans 15 amino acids. The DNA for the CDR3 is TGTGCCAGCAGTTTATCGGACTCATACACCGGGGAGCTGTTTTTT. It is translated as CASSLSDSYTGELFF.

V and J are TRBV12-3 or TRBV12-4 and TRBJ1-6; D ambiguous. The CDR3 runs to 12 residues. V lost 3 bases and J 9 bases, leaving 6 bases between the germline ends. CDR3 DNA: TGTGCCAGCAGTTTCTCGGGTTCACCCCTCCACTTT. The encoded protein is CASSFSGSPLHF.

The chain has TRBV3-1 (or the pseudogene TRBV3-2) and TRBJ2-1; D remains ambiguous. The germline CDR1 and CDR2 sequences are LGHDT and YNNKEL (reference sequence). The ends were cut back, 0 bases at V and 10 bases at J, with 4 bases in the middle. The CDR3 loop spans 11 amino acids. This CDR3 reads CASSQDGEQFF. The CDR3 bases are TGTGCCAGCAGCCAAGACGGGGAGCAGTTCTTC.

The rearrangement links TRBV5-4 to TRBJ1-3; the match to TRBD1 covers 8 bases. The CDR3 extends over 16 amino acids. The trim removed 4 bases at V and 2 bases at J, leaving 8 bases unmatched. Germline V gives CDR1 SGHNT, CDR2 YYREEE (reference sequence). CDR3 DNA: TGTGCCAGCAGCCCCGGGACAGGAGCAACTGGAAACACCATATATTTT. It specifies CASSPGTGATGNTIYF.

This sequence joins TRBV7-2 and TRBJ1-1, with 7 nucleotides matching TRBD1. The junction had 8 bases not matched to a gene; V was cut back by 7 bases and J by 0 bases. This CDR3 is built from 15 residues. Germline V gene sequence: CDR1 SGHTA, CDR2 FQGNSA. CDR3 region: CASTRQGFLNTEAFF. In DNA form, the CDR3 reads TGTGCCAGCACAAGACAGGGATTTTTGAACACTGAAGCTTTCTTT.

The rearrangement joins TRBV30 to TRBJ1-2; 7 bases agree with TRBD1. J was trimmed by 1 base and V by 3 bases; bases with no gene match: 8. There are 15 residues in the CDR3. Germline values: CDR1 GTSNPN, CDR2 SVGIG (reference sequence). Here the CDR3 DNA reads TGTGCCTGGAGCCAATACAGACAGGGTAACTATGGCTACACCTTC. Amino acid sequence: CAWSQYRQGNYGYTF.

The CDR3 is CASSKTSGGYNEQFF. In nucleotides, the CDR3 is TGTGCCAGCAGCAAAACTAGCGGAGGCTACAATGAGCAGTTCTTC. The V call is TRBV7-3, the J call TRBJ2-1; TRBD2 matches 8 bases. Germline assignment: CDR1 SGHTA and CDR2 FQGTGA. Trimming cost V 5 bases and J 3 bases; bases outside gene matches: 6. The CDR3 extends over 15 amino acids.